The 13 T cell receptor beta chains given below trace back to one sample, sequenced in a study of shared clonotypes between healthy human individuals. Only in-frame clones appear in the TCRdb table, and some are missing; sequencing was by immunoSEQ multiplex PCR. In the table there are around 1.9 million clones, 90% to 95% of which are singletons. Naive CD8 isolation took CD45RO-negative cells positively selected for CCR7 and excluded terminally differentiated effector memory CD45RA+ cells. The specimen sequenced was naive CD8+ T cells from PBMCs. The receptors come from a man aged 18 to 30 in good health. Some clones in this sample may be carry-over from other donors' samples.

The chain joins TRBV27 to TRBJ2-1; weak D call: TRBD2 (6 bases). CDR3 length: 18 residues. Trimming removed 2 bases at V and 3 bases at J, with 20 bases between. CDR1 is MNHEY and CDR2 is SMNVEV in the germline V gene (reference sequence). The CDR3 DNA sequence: TGTGCCAGCAGTTTAAAGGGACTCCCCGCTCTTGGCTACAATGAGCAGTTCTTC. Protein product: CASSLKGLPALGYNEQFF.

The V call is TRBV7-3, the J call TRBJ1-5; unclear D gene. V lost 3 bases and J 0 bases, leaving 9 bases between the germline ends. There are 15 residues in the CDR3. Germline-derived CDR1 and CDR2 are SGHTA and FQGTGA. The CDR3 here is CASSLPHHSNQPQHF. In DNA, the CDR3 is TGTGCCAGCAGCTTGCCCCACCATAGCAATCAGCCCCAGCATTTT.

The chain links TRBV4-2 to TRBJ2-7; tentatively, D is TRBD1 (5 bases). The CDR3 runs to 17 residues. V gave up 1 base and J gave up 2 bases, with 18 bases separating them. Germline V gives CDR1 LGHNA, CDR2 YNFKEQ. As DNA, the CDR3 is TGTGCCAGCAGCCAAGTAATACGCGAGACAGAACCCTACGAGCAGTACTTC. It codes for CASSQVIRETEPYEQYF.

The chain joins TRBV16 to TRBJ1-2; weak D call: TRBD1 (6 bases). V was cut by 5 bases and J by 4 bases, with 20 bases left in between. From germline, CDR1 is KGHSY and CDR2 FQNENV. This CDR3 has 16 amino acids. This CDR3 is CASSYLSGGRSYGYTF. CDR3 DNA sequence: TGTGCCAGCAGCTACCTGAGTGGGGGCCGGAGCTATGGCTACACCTTC.

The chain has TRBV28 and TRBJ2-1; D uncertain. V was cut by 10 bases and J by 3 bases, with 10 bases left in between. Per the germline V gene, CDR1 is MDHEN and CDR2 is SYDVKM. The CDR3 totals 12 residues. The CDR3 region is CATPECYNEQFF. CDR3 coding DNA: TGTGCCACCCCGGAGTGCTACAATGAGCAGTTCTTC. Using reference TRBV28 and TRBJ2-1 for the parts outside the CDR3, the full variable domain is DVKVTQSSRYLVKRTGEKVFLECVQDMDHENMFWYRQDPGLGLRLIYFSYDVKMKEKGDIPEGYSVSREKKERFSLILESASTNQTSMYLCATPECYNEQFFGPGTRLTVL.

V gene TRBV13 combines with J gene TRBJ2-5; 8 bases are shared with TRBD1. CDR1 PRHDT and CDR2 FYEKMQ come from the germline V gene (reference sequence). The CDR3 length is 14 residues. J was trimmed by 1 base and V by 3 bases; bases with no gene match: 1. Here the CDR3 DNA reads TGTGCCAGCAGCTTGGACAGGGTCCAAGAGACCCAGTACTTC. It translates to CASSLDRVQETQYF.

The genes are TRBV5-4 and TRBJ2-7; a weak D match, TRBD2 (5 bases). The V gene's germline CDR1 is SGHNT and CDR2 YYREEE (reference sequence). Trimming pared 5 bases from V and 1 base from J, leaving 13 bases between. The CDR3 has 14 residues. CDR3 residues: CASSVPGISYEQYF. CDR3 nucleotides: TGTGCCAGCAGTGTACCGGGAATTTCCTACGAGCAGTACTTC.

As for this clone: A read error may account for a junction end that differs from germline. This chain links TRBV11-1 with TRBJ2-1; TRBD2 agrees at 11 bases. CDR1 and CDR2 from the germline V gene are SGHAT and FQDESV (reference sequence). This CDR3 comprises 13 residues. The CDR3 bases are TGTGCCAGCAGCTTGACTAGCGGGGACTTTCGGCTCTTC. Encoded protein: CASSLTSGDFRLF.

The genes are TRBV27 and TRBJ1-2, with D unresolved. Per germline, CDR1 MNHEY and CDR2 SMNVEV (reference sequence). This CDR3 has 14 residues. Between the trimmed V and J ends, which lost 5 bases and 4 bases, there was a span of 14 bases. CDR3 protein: CASSLAASGYGYTF. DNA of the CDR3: TGTGCCAGCAGTCTAGCCGCGTCGGGCTATGGCTACACCTTC.

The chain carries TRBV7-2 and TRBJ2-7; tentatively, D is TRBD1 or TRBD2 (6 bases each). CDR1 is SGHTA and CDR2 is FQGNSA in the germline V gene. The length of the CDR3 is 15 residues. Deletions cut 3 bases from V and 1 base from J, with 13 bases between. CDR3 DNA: TGTGCCAGCAGCTTCGGGGGCGCTTATTCCTACGAGCAGTACTTC. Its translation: CASSFGGAYSYEQYF. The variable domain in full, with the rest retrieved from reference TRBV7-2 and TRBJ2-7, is GAGVSQSPSNKVTEKGKDVELRCDPISGHTALYWYRQSLGQGLEFLIYFQGNSAPDKSGLPSDRFSAERTGGSVSTLTIQRTQQEDSAVYLCASSFGGAYSYEQYFGPGTRLTVT.

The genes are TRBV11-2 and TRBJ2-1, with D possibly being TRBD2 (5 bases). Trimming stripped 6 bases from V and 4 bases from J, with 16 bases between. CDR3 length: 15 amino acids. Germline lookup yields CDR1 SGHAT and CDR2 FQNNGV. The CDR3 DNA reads TGTGCCAGCAGGCTTATCGCGGGCCAATACAATGAGCAGTTCTTC. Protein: CASRLIAGQYNEQFF.

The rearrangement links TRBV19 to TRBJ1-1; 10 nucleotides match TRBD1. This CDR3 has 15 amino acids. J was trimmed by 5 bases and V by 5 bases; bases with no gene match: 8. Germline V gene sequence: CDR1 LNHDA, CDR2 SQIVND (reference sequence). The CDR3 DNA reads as TGTGCCAGTAGTCCTCGGACAGGGGGACCTACTGAAGCTTTCTTT. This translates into CASSPRTGGPTEAFF.

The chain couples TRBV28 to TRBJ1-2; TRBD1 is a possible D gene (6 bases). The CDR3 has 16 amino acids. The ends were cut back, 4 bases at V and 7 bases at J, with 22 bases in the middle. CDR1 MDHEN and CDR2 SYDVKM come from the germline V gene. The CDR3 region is CASSYEQGPAWLGYTF. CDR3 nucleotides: TGTGCCAGCAGTTATGAACAGGGCCCCGCGTGGCTTGGCTACACCTTC.